The sequence of this T cell receptor (beta chain) was determined in a study of T cell repertoires in cytomegalovirus infection. V was pared by 0 bases and J by 7 bases, with 15 bases between. The CDR3 has 16 amino acids. The germline gives CDR1 LNHNV, CDR2 YYDKDF (reference sequence). This clonotype was detected only a few times. TCRdb re-derived calls from the reads in MiXCR, one entry per CDR3 protein. The table has about 530,000 distinct CDR3 sequences, 26% seen once; the top ten hold under 15%. The genes are TRBV15 and TRBJ1-4; possibly TRBD1 for D (6 bases). This clonotype originated in a human donor in good health (CMV status not recorded). Some clones in this sample may be carry-over from other donors' samples. Sample: PBMCs. In DNA, the CDR3 is TGTGCCACCAGCAGAGATAGGGGGAGAGTTAGTGAAAAACTGTTTTTT. This sequence encodes CATSRDRGRVSEKLFF.